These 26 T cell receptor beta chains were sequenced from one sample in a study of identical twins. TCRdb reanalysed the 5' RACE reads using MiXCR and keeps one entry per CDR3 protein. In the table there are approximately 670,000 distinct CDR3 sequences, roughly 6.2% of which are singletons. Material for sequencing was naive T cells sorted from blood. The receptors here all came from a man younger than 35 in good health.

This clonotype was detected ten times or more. The DNA of the CDR3 is TGTGCCAGCAGCCGAGGCAGGGGGCTTGGCTACACCTTC. Its translation is CASSRGRGLGYTF. The V and J genes are TRBV12-3 or TRBV12-4 and TRBJ1-2; 8 bases fit TRBD1. V shed 6 bases and J 7 bases; nucleotides not matched to a gene: 7. The CDR3 is made up of 13 amino acids.

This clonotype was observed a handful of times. CDR3 sequence: CSARLVGAETQYF. In DNA, the CDR3 is TGCAGTGCTAGGTTGGTTGGGGCAGAGACCCAGTACTTC. This sequence joins TRBV20-1 and TRBJ2-5; a weak D match, TRBD1 (5 bases). From germline, CDR1 is DFQATT and CDR2 SNEGSKA (reference sequence). The CDR3 loop spans 13 amino acids. With 3 bases removed from V and 4 bases from J, the gap between germline ends came to 12 bases.

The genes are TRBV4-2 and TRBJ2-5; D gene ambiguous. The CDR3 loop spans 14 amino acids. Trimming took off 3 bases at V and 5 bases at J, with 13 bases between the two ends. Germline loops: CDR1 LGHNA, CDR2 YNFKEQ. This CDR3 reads CASSQRSARETQYF. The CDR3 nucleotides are TGTGCCAGCAGCCAGCGGTCTGCGCGGGAGACCCAGTACTTC.

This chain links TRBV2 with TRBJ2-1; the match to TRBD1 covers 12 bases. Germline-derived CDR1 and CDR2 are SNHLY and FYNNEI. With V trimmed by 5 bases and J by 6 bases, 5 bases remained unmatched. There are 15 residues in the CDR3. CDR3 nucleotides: TGTGCCAGCAGTCAGGGACAGGGGGCACGCAATGAGCAGTTCTTC. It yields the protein CASSQGQGARNEQFF. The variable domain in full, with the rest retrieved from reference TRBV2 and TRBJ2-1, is EPEVTQTPSHQVTQMGQEVILRCVPISNHLYFYWYRQILGQKVEFLVSFYNNEISEKSEIFDDQFSVERPDGSNFTLKIRSTKLEDSAMYFCASSQGQGARNEQFFGPGTRLTVL.

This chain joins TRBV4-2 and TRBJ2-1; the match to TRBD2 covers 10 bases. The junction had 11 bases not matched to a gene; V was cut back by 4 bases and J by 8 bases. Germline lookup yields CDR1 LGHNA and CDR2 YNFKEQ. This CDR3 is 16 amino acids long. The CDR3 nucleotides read TGTGCCAGCAGCCTATCAGCGGGAGGGCGACTTGATGAGCAGTTCTTC. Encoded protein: CASSLSAGGRLDEQFF.

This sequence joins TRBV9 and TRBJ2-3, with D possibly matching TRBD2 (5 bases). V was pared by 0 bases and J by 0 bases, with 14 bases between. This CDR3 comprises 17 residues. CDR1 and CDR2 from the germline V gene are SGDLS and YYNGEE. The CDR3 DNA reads TGTGCCAGCAGCGTAGATGGCGTAGCGACCAGCACAGATACGCAGTATTTT. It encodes CASSVDGVATSTDTQYF.

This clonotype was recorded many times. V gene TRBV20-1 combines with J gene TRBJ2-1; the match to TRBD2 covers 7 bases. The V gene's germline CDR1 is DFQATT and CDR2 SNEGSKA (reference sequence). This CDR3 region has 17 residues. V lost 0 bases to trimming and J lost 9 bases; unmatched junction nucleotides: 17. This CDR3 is CSARDNIWGGVRGEQFF. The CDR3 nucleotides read TGCAGTGCTAGAGATAACATTTGGGGGGGAGTGCGGGGTGAGCAGTTCTTC.

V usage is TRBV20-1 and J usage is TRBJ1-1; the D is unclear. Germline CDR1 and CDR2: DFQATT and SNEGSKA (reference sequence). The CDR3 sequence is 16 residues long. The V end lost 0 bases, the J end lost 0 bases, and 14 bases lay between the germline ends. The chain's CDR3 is CSARDLHSVMNTEAFF. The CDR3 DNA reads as TGCAGTGCTAGAGACCTACATAGCGTCATGAACACTGAAGCTTTCTTT.

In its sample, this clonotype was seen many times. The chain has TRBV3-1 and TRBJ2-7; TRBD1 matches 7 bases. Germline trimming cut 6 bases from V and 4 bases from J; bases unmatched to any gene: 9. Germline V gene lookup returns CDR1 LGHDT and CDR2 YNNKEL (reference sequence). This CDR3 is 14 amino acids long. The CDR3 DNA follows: TGTGCCAGCAGACCCCGACAGGGCGCGTACGAGCAGTACTTC. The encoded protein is CASRPRQGAYEQYF.

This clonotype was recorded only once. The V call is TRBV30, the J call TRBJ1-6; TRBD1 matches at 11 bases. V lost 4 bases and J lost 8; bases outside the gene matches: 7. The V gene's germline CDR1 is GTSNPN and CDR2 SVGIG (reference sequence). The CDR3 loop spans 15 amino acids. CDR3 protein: CAWTHRDRGDSPLHF. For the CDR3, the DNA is TGTGCCTGGACCCACCGGGACAGGGGGGATTCACCCCTCCACTTT.

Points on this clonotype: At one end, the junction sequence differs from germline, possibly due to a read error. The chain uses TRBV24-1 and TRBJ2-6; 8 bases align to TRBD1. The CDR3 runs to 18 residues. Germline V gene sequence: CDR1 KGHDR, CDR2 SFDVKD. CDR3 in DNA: TGTGCCACCAGTGGTTTGGACAGGGAGACAACTGGGGCCAACGTCCTGACTTTC. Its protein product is CATSGLDRETTGANVLTF.

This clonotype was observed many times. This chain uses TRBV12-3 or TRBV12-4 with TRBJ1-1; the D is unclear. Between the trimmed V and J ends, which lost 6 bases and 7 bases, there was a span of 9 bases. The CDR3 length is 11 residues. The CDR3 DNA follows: TGTGCCAGCAGCCAATACAATGAAGCTTTCTTT. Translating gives CASSQYNEAFF.

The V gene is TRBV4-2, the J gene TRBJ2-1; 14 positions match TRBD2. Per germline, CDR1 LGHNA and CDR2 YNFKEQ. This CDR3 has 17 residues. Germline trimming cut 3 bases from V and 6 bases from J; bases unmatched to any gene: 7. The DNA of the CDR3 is TGTGCCAGCAGCCAGGGACTAGCGGGAGTTGGAAGCAATGAGCAGTTCTTC. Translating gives CASSQGLAGVGSNEQFF.

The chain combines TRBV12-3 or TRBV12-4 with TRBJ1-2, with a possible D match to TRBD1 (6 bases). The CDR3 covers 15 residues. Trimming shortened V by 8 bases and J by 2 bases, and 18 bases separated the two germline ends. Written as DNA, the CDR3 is TGTGCCAGCCTTGCCCCGGGGGCACTAAACTATGGCTACACCTTC. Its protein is CASLAPGALNYGYTF.

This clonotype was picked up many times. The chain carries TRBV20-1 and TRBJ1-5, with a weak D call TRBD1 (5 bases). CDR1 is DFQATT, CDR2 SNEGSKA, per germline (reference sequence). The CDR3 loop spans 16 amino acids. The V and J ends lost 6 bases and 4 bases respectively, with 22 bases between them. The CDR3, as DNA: TGCAGTGCCGGCAGGACCCCCGGCGGGGGAAATCAGCCCCAGCATTTT. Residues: CSAGRTPGGGNQPQHF.

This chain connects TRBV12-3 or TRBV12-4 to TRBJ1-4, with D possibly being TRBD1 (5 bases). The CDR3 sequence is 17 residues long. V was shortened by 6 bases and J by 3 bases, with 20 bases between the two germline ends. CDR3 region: CASSINTGGLANEKLFF. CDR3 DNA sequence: TGTGCCAGCAGCATAAACACTGGGGGTTTGGCTAATGAAAAACTGTTTTTT.

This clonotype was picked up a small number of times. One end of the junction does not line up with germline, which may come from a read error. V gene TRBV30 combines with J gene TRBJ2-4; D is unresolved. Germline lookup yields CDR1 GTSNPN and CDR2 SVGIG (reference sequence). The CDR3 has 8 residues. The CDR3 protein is CAWIFCPF. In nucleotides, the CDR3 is TGTGCCTGGATTTTCTGCCCCTTC.

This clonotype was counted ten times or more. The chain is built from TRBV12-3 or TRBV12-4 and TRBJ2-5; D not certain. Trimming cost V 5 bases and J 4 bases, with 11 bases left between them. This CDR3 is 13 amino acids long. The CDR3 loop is CASSVTPLETQYF. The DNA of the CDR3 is TGTGCCAGCAGTGTGACACCTCTAGAGACCCAGTACTTC.

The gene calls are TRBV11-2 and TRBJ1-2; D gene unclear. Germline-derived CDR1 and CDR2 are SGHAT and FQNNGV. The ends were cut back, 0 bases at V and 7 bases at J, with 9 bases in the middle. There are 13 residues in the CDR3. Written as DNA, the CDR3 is TGTGCCAGCAGCTTAGATCCAAGGATTGGCTACACCTTC. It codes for CASSLDPRIGYTF.

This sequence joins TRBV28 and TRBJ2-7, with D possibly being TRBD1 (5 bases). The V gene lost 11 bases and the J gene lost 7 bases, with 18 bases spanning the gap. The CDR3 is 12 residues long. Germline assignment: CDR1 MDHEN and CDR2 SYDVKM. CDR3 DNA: TGTGCCGGAGCAGGGTGGATCGGGGAGCAGTACTTC. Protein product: CAGAGWIGEQYF.

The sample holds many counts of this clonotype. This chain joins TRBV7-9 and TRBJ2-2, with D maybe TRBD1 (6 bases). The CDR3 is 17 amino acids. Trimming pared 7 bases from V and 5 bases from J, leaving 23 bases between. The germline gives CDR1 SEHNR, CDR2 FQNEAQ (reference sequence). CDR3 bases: TGTGCCAGCACCACTTTAGCCGGCAGGGGATCGACCGGGGAGCTGTTTTTT. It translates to CASTTLAGRGSTGELFF.

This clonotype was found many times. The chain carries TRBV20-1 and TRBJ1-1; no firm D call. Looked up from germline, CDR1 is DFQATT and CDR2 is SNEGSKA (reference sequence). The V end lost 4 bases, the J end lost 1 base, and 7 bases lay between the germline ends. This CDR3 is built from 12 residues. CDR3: CSAMGGNTEAFF. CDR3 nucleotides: TGCAGTGCTATGGGCGGGAACACTGAAGCTTTCTTT.

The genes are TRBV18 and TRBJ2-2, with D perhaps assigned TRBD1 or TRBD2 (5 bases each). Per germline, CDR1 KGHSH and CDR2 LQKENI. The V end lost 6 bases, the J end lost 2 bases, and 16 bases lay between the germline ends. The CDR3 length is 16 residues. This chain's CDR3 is CASSASGTLNTGELFF. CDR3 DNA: TGTGCCAGCTCCGCTTCGGGGACCCTTAACACCGGGGAGCTGTTTTTT.

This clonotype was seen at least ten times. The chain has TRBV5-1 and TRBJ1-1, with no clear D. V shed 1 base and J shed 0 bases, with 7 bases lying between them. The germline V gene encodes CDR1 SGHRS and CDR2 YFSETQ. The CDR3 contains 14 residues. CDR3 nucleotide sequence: TGCGCCAGCAGCTTGTACGAGATGAACACTGAAGCTTTCTTT. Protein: CASSLYEMNTEAFF.

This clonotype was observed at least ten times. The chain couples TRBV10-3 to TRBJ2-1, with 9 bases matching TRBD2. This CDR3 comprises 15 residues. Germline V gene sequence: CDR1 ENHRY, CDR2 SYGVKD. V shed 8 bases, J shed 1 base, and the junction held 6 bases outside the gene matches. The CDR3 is CAIAGREGSYNEQFF. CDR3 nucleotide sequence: TGTGCCATCGCGGGGCGGGAGGGTTCCTACAATGAGCAGTTCTTC.

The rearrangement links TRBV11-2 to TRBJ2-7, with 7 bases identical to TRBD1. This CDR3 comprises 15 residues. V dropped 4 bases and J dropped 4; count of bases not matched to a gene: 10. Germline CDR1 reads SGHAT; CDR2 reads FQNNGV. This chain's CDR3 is CASSSRQGVQYEQYF. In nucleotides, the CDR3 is TGTGCCAGCAGCTCGCGACAGGGTGTTCAGTACGAGCAGTACTTC.